This T cell receptor (beta chain) originates from a study of early T cells in non-severe SARS-CoV-2 infection. Whole-study results and caveats: Matching with VDJdb favored anti-spike CD8 responses (missing private and CD4 specificities).

Attachment of unique molecular identifiers was made to individual cDNA molecules. TCRdb reanalysed the 5' RACE reads using MiXCR and keeps one entry per CDR3 protein. This sample has fewer than 60,000 distinct CDR3 sequences, with around 9.1% found just once. This clonotype occurred many times. Its antigen is still unknown. Sequenced sample: whole blood. This sequence was found in an adult who was a healthcare worker with PCR-confirmed SARS-CoV-2 infection or an uninfected control (not recorded which).

The CDR3 spells CASSLGFISGNTIYF. The CDR3 bases are TGTGCCAGCAGCTTGGGGTTCATCTCTGGAAACACCATATATTTT. The chain employs TRBV7-6 and TRBJ1-3; D call uncertain. Germline-derived CDR1 and CDR2 are SGHVS and FNYEAQ. This CDR3 has 15 amino acids. V dropped 3 bases and J dropped 0 bases, with 9 bases sitting between them. Together with reference TRBV7-6 and TRBJ1-3, the CDR3 gives the full variable domain: GAGVSQSPRYKVTKRGQDVALRCDPISGHVSLYWYRQALGQGPEFLTYFNYEAQQDKSGLPNDRFSAERPEGSISTLTIQRTEQRDSAMYRCASSLGFISGNTIYFGEGSWLTVV.